This T cell receptor beta chain was identified in a study of PD-1 blockade in classical Hodgkin lymphoma. Across the whole study: It was nivolumab at 3 mg/kg, given intravenously every 2 weeks, that patients received.

General study findings and limits: Patients who responded completely had about the same baseline diversity as newly diagnosed patients. Newly diagnosed patients had baseline TCR diversity that was reportedly lower than that of healthy donors. CD4+ TCR diversity climbed significantly by C4D1, unlike CD8+ TCR diversity.

Each patient relapsed following autologous stem cell transplantation, and prior brentuximab vedotin exposure differed. V was clipped by 6 bases and J by 4 bases; unmatched bases: 9. CDR1 is KGHSH, CDR2 LQKENI, per germline. There are 15 residues in the CDR3. Produced via immunoSEQ multiplex PCR; TCRdb's table is partial and in-frame only. The sample gives approximately 73,000 clones, more than 85% of which show up once; 8% is in the top ten. Remarks on this clone: Its specificity is unknown.

The source was peripheral blood mononuclear cells (PBMCs), collected at baseline. The source of this sequence is a human donor with classical Hodgkin lymphoma. The chain couples TRBV18 to TRBJ2-3; 8 nucleotides match TRBD1. For the CDR3, the DNA is TGTGCCAGCTCGCAGGGGGCGGGCGAGGCAGATACGCAGTATTTT. This gives the protein CASSQGAGEADTQYF.